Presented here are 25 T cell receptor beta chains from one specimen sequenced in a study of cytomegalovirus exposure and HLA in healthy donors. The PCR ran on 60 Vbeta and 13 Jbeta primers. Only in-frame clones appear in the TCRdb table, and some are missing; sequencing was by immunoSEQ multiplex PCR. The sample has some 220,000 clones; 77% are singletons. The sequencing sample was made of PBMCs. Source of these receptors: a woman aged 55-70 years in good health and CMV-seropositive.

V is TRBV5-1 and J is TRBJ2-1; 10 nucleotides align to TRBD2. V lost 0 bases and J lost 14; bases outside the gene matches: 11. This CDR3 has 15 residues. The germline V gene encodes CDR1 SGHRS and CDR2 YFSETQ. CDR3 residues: CASSLAGLAGEGKFF. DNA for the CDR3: TGCGCCAGCAGCTTGGCGGGCCTAGCGGGGGAGGGAAAGTTCTTC.

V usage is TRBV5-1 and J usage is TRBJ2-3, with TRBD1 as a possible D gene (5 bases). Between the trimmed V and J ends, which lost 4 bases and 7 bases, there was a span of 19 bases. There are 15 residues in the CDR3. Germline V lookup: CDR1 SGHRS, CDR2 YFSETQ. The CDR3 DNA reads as TGCGCCAGCAGCCCTCCTGGGGCTGAAAGGTATACGCAGTATTTT. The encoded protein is CASSPPGAERYTQYF.

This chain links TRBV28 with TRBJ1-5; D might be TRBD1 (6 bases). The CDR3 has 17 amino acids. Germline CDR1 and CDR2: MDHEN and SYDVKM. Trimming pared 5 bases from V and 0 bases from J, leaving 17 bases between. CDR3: CASSPPGTIDSNQPQHF. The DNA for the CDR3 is TGTGCCAGCAGTCCCCCCGGGACAATCGATAGCAATCAGCCCCAGCATTTT.

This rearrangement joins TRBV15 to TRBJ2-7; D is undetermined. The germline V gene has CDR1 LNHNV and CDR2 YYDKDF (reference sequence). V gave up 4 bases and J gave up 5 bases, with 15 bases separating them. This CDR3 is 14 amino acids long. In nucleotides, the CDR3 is TGTGCCACCAGCATTGGGTACCGAGGCGACGAGCAGTACTTC. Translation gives CATSIGYRGDEQYF.

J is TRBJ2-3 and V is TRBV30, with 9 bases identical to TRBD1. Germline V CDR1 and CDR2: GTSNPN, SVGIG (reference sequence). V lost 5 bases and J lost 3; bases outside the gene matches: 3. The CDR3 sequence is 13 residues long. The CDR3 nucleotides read TGTGCCTGGCGGGACAGGGTTACAGATACGCAGTATTTT. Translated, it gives CAWRDRVTDTQYF.

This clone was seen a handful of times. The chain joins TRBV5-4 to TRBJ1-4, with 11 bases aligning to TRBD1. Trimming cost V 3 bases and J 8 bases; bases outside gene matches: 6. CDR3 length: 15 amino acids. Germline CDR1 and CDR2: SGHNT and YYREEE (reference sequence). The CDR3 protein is CASSSGQGAVEKLFF. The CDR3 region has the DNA TGTGCCAGCAGCTCCGGACAGGGGGCGGTCGAAAAACTGTTTTTT.

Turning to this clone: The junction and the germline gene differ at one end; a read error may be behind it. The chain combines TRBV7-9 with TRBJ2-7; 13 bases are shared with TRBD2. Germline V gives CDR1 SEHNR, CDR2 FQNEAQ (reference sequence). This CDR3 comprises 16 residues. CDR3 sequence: CSSSLPGTSGVREQYF. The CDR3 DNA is TGTTCCAGCAGCTTACCCGGGACTAGCGGGGTGCGGGAGCAGTACTTC.

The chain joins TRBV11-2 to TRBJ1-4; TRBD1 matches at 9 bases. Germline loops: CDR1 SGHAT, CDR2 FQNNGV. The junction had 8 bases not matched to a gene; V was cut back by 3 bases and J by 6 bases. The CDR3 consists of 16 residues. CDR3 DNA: TGTGCCAGCAGCTTCTCACAGGGGGCGCGTTATGAAAAACTGTTTTTT. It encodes CASSFSQGARYEKLFF.

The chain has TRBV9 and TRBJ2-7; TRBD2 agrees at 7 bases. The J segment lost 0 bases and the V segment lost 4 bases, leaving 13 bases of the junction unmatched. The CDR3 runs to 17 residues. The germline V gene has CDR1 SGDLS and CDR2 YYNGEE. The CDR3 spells CASSTTSSAGVSYEQYF. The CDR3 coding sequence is TGTGCCAGCAGCACAACCTCCAGTGCGGGAGTCTCCTACGAGCAGTACTTC.

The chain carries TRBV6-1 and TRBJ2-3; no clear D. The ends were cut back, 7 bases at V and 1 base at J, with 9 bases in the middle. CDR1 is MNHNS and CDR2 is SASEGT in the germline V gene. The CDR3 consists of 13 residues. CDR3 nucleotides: TGTGCCAGCAAGAGGTTAGGCACAGATACGCAGTATTTT. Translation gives CASKRLGTDTQYF.

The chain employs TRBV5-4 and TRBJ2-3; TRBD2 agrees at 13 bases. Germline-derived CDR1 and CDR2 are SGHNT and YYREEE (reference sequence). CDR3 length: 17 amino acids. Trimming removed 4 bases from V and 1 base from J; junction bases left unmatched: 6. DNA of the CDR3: TGTGCCAGCAGCCGGACTAGCGGGGGTAGGGGCACAGATACGCAGTATTTT. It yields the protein CASSRTSGGRGTDTQYF.

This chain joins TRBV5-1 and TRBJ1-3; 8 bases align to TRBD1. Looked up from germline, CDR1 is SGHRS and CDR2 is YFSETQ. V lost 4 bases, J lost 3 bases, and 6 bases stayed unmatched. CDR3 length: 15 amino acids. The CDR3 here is CASSVQGAVGNTIYF. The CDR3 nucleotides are TGCGCCAGCAGCGTCCAGGGGGCAGTTGGAAACACCATATATTTT.

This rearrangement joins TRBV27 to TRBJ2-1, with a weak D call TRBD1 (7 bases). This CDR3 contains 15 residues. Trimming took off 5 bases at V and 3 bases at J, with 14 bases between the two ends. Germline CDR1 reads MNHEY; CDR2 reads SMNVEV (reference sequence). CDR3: CASSARGRNYNEQFF. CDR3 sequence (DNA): TGTGCCAGCAGTGCCAGGGGGAGGAACTACAATGAGCAGTTCTTC.

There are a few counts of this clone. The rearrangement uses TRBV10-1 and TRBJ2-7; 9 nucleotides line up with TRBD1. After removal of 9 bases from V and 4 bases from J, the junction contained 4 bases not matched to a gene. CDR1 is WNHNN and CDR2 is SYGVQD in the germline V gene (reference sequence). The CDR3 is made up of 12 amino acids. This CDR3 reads CARYRGRYEQYF. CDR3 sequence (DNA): TGCGCCAGATACAGGGGGCGATACGAGCAGTACTTC.

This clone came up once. This CDR3 reads CAISESRLLAGAYYEQYF. CDR3 nucleotides: TGTGCCATCAGTGAGTCGAGGTTACTAGCGGGGGCGTACTACGAGCAGTACTTC. The rearrangement joins TRBV10-3 to TRBJ2-7; 11 positions match TRBD2. CDR3 length: 18 residues. V trimming: 0 bases; J trimming: 3 bases; junction bases outside the gene matches: 10. Germline V CDR1 and CDR2: ENHRY, SYGVKD.

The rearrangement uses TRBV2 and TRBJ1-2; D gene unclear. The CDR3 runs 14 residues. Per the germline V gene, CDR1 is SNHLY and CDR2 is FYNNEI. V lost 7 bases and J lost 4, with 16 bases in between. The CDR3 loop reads CASIPGGRGYGYTF. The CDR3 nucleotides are TGTGCCAGCATCCCCGGAGGGCGCGGCTATGGCTACACCTTC.

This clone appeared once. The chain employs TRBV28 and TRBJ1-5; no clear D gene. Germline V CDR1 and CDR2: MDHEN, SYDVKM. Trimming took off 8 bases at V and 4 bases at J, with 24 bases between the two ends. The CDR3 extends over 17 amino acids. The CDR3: CASSQPGSPAVNQPQHF. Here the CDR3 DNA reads TGTGCCAGCTCTCAACCCGGGTCCCCGGCAGTGAATCAGCCCCAGCATTTT.

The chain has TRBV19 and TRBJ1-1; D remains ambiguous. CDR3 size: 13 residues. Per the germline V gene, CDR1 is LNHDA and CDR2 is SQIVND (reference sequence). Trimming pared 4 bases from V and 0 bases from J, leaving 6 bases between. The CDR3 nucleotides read TGTGCCAGTAGTACCCGTGTGAACACTGAAGCTTTCTTT. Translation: CASSTRVNTEAFF.

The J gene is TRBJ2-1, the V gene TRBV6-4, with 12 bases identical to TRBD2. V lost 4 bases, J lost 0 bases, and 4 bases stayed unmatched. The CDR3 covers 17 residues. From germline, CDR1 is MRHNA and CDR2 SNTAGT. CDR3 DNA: TGTGCCAGCAGTGTTCTAGCGGGGGGGAGCTCCTACAATGAGCAGTTCTTC. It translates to CASSVLAGGSSYNEQFF.

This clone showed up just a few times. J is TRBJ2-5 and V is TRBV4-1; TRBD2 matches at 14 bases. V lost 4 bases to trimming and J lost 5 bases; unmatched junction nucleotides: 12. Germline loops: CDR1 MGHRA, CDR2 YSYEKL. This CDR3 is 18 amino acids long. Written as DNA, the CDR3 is TGCGCCAGCAGCCTCCCCGGGACTAGCGGGGGCCTCCAGGAGACCCAGTACTTC. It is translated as CASSLPGTSGGLQETQYF.

CDR3 protein: CASRVRRGHEQYF. In nucleotides, the CDR3 is TGTGCAAGTCGCGTAAGAAGGGGCCACGAGCAGTACTTC. V is TRBV12-2 and J is TRBJ2-7; the table names TRBD1, a call not compared with the DNA. TRBV12-2 constitutes a pseudogene. The CDR3 length is 13 residues.

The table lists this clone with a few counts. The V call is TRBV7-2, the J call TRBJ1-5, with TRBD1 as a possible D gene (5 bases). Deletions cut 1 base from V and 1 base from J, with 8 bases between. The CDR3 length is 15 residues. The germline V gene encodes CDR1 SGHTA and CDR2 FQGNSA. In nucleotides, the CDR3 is TGTGCCAGCAGCTTAGTTGCAGGGAGCAATCAGCCCCAGCATTTT. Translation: CASSLVAGSNQPQHF.

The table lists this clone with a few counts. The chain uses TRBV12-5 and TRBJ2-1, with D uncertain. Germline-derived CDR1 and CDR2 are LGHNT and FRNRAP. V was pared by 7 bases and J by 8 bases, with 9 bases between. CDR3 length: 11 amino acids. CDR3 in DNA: TGTGCTAGTGAGGAGTTCTATGAGCAGTTCTTC. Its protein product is CASEEFYEQFF. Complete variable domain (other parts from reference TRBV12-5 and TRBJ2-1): DARVTQTPRHKVTEMGQEVTMRCQPILGHNTVFWYRQTMMQGLELLAYFRNRAPLDDSGMPKDRFSAEMPDATLATLKIQPSEPRDSAVYFCASEEFYEQFFGPGTRLTVL.

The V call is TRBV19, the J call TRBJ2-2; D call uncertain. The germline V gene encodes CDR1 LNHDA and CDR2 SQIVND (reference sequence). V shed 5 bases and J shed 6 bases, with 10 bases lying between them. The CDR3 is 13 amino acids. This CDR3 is CASSEQIAGELFF. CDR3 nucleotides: TGTGCCAGTAGTGAACAAATCGCCGGGGAGCTGTTTTTT.

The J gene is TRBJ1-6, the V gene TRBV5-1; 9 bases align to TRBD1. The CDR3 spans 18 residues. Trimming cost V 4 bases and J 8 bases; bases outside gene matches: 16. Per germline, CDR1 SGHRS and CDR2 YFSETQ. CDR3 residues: CASSHSPQGAEEYSPLHF. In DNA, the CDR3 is TGCGCCAGCAGCCACTCACCACAGGGGGCGGAAGAATATTCACCCCTCCACTTT.